This T cell receptor beta chain is drawn from a study of blood T cell repertoires in COVID-19. Study at large: The origin of the acute and convalescent COVID-19 samples was the United States, Italy and Spain. The analysed material was cDNA or gDNA that came from T cells, B-cell-depleted T cells, or PBMCs.

As originally analysed: Quantification of nucleated cells was approximated via reference gene primer amplification. TCRdb's table, derived via immunoSEQ multiplex PCR, lists solely in-frame clones and lacks some. From that table come the V and J calls and clone size; the DNA was used to work out D and trimming. In the table there are about 170,000 clones, more than 75% of which are singletons. Sequenced: peripheral blood. This TCR derives from a man aged 50-60 years who had recovered from COVID-19.

The CDR3 reads CASSTRTSAPDTQYF. The CDR3 DNA sequence: TGTGCCAGTAGTACCCGGACTAGCGCTCCCGATACGCAGTATTTT. The V call is TRBV19, the J call TRBJ2-3; TRBD2 agrees at 9 bases. The V segment lost 4 bases and the J segment 6 bases; nucleotides outside the gene matches: 8. The CDR3 has 15 residues. Germline CDR1 is LNHDA and CDR2 is SQIVND (reference sequence).